This T cell receptor beta chain was retrieved from a study of tumor-infiltrating lymphocytes in oesophageal squamous cell carcinoma. Within the sample, this clonotype is medium-sized. Via MiXCR, TCRdb re-called the PCR reads, giving one row per CDR3 protein. The table has 9,500 to 11,000 distinct CDR3 sequences, 58% seen once. Sequencing was carried out using esophageal tumor tissue. The sequence was obtained from a female donor with esophageal squamous cell carcinoma.

CDR3 residues: CASSSPGQGVNTIYF. The CDR3 region has the DNA TGTGCCAGCAGCTCCCCGGGACAGGGGGTAAACACCATATATTTT. The chain carries TRBV7-6 and TRBJ1-3, with TRBD1 matching 11 bases. With 4 bases clipped from V and 6 bases from J, the junction kept 5 bases outside the gene matches. The CDR3 consists of 15 residues. Germline-derived CDR1 and CDR2 are SGHVS and FNYEAQ.